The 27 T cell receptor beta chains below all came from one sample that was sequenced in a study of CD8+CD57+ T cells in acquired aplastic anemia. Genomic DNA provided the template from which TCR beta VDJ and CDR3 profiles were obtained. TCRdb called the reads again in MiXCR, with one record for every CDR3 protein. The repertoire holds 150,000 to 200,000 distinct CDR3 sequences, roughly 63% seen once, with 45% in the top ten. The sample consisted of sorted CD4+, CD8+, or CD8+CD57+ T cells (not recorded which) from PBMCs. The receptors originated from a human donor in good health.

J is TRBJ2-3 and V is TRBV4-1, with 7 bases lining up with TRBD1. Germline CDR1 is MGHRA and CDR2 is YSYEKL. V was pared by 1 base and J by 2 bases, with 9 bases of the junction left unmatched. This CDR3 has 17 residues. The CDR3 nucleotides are TGCGCCAGCAGCCAAGGGCCAGGGGGAAGCTCCACAGATACGCAGTATTTT. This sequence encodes CASSQGPGGSSTDTQYF.

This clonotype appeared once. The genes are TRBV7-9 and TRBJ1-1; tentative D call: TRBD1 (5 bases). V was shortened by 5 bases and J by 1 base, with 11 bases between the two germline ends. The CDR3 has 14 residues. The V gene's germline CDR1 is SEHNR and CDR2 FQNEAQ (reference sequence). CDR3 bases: TGTGCCAGCAGCCCTTTGGGACCGAACACTGAAGCTTTCTTT. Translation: CASSPLGPNTEAFF.

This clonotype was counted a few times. The CDR3 DNA sequence: TGTGCCAGCAGCTTGGCCACCGGGACAGGGGGTCCCTATGGCTACACCTTC. It codes for CASSLATGTGGPYGYTF. The chain joins TRBV7-9 to TRBJ1-2; 11 bases align to TRBD1. Per the germline V gene, CDR1 is SEHNR and CDR2 is FQNEAQ (reference sequence). Unmatched junction bases numbered 10, after V lost 3 bases and J lost 4 bases. The CDR3 has 17 residues. Drawing the rest from reference TRBV7-9 and TRBJ1-2, the complete variable domain is DTGVSQNPRHKITKRGQNVTFRCDPISEHNRLYWYRQTLGQGPEFLTYFQNEAQLEKSRLLSDRFSAERPKGSFSTLEIQRTEQGDSAMYLCASSLATGTGGPYGYTFGSGTRLTVV.

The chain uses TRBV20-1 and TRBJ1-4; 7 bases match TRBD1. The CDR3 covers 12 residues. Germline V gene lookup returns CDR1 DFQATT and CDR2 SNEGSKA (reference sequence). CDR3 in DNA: TGCATGAGCCGACAGGGTAATGAAAAACTGTTTTTT. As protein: CMSRQGNEKLFF.

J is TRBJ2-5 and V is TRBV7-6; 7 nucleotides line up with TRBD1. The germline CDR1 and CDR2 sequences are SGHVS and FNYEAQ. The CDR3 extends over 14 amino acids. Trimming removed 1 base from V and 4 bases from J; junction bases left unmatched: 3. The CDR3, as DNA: TGTGCCAGCAGCTTAGAAAGGGGGCGAGAGACCCAGTACTTC. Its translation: CASSLERGRETQYF.

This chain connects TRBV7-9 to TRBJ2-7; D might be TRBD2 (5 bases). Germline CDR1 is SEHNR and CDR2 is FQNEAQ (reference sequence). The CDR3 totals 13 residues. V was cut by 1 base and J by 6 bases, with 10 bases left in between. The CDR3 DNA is TGTGCCAGCAGCTTAGGACGAGGAGGCGAGCAGTACTTC. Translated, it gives CASSLGRGGEQYF.

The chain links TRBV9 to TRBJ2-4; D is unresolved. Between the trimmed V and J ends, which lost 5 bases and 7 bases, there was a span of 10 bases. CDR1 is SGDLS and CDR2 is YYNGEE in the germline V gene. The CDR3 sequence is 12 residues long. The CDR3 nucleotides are TGTGCCAGCAGTTCGTATAGCAACATTCAGTACTTC. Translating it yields CASSSYSNIQYF.

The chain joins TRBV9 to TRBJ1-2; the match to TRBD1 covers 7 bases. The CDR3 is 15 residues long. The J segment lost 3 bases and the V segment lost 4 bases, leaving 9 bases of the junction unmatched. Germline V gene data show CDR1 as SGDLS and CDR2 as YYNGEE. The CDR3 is CASSSQTGQDYGYTF. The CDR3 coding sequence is TGTGCCAGCAGCTCCCAAACCGGACAGGACTATGGCTACACCTTC.

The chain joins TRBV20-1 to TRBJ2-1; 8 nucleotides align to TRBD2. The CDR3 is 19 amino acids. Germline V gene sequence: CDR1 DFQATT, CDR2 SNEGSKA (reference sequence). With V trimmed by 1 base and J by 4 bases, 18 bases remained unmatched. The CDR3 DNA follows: TGCAGTGCTAGAGCTCCCTCTAACTGGCGGGGGGCAACGTACAATGAGCAGTTCTTC. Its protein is CSARAPSNWRGATYNEQFF.

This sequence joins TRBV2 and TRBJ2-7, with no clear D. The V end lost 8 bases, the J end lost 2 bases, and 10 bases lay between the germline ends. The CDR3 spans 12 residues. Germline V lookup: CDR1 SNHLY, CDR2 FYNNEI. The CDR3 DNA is TGTGCCAGCGACCCTATGACCTACGAGCAGTACTTC. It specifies CASDPMTYEQYF.

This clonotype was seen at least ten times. The CDR3 region is CASSDGTARYNEQFF. The CDR3 region has the DNA TGTGCCAGCAGCGACGGGACAGCCCGCTACAATGAGCAGTTCTTC. V gene TRBV7-9 combines with J gene TRBJ2-1, with 7 positions matching TRBD1. This CDR3 comprises 15 residues. Trimming removed 5 bases from V and 3 bases from J; junction bases left unmatched: 7. The germline gives CDR1 SEHNR, CDR2 FQNEAQ (reference sequence). The full variable domain, with the rest looked up from reference TRBV7-9 and TRBJ2-1, is DTGVSQNPRHKITKRGQNVTFRCDPISEHNRLYWYRQTLGQGPEFLTYFQNEAQLEKSRLLSDRFSAERPKGSFSTLEIQRTEQGDSAMYLCASSDGTARYNEQFFGPGTRLTVL.

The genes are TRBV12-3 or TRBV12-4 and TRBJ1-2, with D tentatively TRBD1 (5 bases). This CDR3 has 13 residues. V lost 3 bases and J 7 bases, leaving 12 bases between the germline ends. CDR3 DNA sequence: TGTGCCAGCAGTTTTTCGGGGCAGAGTGGCTACACCTTC. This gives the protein CASSFSGQSGYTF.

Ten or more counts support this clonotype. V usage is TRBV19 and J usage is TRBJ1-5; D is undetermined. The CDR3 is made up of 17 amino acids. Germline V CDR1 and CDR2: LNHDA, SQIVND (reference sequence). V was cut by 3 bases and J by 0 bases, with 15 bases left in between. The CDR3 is CASSIDSGSYSNQPQHF. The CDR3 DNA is TGTGCCAGTAGTATCGATTCGGGGTCGTATAGCAATCAGCCCCAGCATTTT.

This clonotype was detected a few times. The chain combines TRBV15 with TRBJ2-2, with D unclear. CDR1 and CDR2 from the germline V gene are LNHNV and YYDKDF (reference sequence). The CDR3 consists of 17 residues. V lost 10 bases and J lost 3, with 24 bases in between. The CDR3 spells CASSSLVAPPYTGELFF. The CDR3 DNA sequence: TGTGCCAGCTCCTCCTTAGTCGCCCCACCATACACCGGGGAGCTGTTTTTT.

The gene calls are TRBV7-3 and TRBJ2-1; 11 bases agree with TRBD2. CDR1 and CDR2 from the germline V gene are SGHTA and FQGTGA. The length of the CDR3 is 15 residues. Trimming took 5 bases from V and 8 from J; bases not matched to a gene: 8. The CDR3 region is CASSDGLAGLYEQFF. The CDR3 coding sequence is TGTGCCAGCAGCGACGGACTAGCGGGTCTTTATGAGCAGTTCTTC.

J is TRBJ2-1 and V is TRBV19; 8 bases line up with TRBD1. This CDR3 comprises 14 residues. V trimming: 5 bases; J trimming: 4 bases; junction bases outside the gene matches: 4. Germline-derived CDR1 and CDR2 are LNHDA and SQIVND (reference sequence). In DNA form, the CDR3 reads TGTGCCAGTAGTTCGGACAGGGTGTACAATGAGCAGTTCTTC. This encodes CASSSDRVYNEQFF.

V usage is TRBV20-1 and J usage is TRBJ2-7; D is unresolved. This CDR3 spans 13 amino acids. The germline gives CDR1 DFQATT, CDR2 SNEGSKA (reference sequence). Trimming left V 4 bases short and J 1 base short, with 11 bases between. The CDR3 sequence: CSATRQDSYEQYF. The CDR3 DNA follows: TGCAGTGCTACCCGTCAGGATTCCTACGAGCAGTACTTC.

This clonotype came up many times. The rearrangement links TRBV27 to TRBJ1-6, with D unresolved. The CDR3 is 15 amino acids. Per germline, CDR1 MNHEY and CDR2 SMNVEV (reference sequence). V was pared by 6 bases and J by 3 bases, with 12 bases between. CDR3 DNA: TGTGCCAGCAGCACTGGTGGGGACTATAATTCACCCCTCCACTTT. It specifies CASSTGGDYNSPLHF.

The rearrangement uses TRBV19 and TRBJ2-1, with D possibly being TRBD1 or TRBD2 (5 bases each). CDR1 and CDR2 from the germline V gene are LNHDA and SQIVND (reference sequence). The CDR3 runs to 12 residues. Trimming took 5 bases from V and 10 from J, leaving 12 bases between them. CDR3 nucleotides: TGTGCCAGTAGTGGGACCCATTCGGAGCAGTTCTTC. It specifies CASSGTHSEQFF.

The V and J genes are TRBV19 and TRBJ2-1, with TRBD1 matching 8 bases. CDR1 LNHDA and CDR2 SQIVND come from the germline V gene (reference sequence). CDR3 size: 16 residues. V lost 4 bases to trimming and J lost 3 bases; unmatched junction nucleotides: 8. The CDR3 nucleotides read TGTGCCAGTAGTAACCCCGAGACAGGGGACTACAATGAGCAGTTCTTC. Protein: CASSNPETGDYNEQFF.

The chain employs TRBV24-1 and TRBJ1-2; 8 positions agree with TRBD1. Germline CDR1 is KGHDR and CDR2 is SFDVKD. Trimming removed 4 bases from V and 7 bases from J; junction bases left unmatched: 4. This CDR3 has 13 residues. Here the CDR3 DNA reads TGTGCCACCAGTGACTGGACAGGGAGTGGCTACACCTTC. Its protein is CATSDWTGSGYTF.

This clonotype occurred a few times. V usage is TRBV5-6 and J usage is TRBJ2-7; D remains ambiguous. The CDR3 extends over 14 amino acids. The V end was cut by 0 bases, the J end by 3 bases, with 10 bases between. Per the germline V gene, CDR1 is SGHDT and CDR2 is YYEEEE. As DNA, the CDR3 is TGTGCCAGCAGCTTGGCCCCTAACGTCTACGAGCAGTACTTC. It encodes CASSLAPNVYEQYF.

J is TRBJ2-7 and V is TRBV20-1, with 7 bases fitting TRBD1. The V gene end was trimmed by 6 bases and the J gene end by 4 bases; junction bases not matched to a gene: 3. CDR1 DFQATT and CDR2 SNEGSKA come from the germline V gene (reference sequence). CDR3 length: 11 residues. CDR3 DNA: TGCAGTGCACAACAGGGGTACGAGCAGTACTTC. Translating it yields CSAQQGYEQYF.

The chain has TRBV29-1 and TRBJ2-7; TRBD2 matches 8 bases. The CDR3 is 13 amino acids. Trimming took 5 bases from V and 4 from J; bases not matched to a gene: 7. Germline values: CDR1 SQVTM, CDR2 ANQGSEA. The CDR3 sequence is CSVKYGRGYEQYF. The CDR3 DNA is TGCAGCGTTAAATACGGGAGGGGGTACGAGCAGTACTTC.

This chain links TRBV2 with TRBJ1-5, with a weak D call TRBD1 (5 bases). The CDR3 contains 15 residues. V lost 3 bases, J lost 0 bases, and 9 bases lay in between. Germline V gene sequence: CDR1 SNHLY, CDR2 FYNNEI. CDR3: CASSDGTHSNQPQHF. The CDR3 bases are TGTGCCAGCAGTGATGGGACCCATAGCAATCAGCCCCAGCATTTT.

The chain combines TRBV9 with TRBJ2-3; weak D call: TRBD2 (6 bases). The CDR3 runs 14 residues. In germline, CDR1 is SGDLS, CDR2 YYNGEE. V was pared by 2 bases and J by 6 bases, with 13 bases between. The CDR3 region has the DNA TGTGCCAGCAGCGTCCTCGGCGGGGAGGATACGCAGTATTTT. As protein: CASSVLGGEDTQYF.

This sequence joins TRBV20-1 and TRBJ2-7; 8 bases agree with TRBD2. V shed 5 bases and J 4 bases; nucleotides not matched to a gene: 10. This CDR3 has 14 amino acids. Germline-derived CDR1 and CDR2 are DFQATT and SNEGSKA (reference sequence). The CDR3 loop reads CSACPTSGRYEQYF. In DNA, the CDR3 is TGCAGTGCTTGCCCCACTAGCGGCCGGTACGAGCAGTACTTC.